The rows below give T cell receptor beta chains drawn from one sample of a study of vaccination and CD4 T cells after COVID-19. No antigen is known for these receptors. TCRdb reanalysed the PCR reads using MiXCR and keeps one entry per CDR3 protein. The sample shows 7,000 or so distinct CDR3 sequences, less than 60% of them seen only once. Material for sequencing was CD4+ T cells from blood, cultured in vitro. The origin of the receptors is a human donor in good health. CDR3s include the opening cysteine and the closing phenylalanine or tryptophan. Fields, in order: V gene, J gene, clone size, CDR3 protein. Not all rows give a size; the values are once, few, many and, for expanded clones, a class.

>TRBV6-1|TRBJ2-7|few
CASSRLAPSSYEQYF
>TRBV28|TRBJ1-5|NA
CASRLQGGSNQPQHF
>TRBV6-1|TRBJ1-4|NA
CASSSGASNEKLFF
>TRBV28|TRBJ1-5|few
CASSLTSQPQHF
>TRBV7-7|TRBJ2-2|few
CASSLGGQGNTGELFF
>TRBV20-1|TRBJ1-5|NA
CSAHGQGEQPQHF
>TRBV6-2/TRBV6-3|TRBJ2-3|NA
CASSWTSGSTDTQYF
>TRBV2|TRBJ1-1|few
CASSVAGGSKAFF
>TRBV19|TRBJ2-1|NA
CASSIHPGLEPGGEQFF
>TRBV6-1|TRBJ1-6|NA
CASNEGLLSSYNSPLHF
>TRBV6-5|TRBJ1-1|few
CASSYEGRNTEAFF
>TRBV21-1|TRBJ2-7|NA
CASSNSVGAYEQYF
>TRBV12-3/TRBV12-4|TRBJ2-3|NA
CASSLSRAGGLDTQYF
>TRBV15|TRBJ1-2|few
CATSRARATNYGYTF
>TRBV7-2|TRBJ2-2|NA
CASSLYDGAGELFF
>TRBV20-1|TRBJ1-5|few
CSASTPGPPNQPQHF
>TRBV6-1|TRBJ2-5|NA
CASSLTSGLETQYF
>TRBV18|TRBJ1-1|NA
CASYPDRDTEAFF
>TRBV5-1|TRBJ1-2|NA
CASTPGSGGFDGYTF
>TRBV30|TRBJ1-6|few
CASLYRGLSLHF
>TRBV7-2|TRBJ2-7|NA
CASSTTGDLNYEQYF
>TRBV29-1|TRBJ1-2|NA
CSVEGQGFYGYTF
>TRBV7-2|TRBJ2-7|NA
CASSLWGRYEQYF
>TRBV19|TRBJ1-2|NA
CASRAEGTYGYTF
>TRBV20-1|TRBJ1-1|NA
CSAPGTQNTEAFF
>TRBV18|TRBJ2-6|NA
CASSSGEGASSGANVLTF
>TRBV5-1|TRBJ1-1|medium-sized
CASSRTALNTEAFF